This T cell receptor beta chain was found in a study of T cell changes during pregnancy in multiple sclerosis. Profiled with immunoSEQ multiplex PCR; TCRdb holds only in-frame clones, not every one. This sample carries roughly 110,000 clones, 91% of them seen once, and the ten largest clones take over 1.5%. The length of the CDR3 is 14 residues. Trimming stripped 0 bases from V and 4 bases from J, with 10 bases between. Germline assignment: CDR1 SGDLS and CDR2 YYNGEE. V is TRBV9 and J is TRBJ2-5; tentative D call: TRBD2 (6 bases). The sequencing here drew on peripheral blood, taken before pregnancy. This sequence was found in a female donor with multiple sclerosis, enrolled in a pregnancy study. Here the CDR3 reads CASSVGPGVETQYF. The CDR3 DNA sequence: TGTGCCAGCAGCGTAGGACCGGGGGTAGAGACCCAGTACTTC.